The clone carrying this TCR beta chain was detected once. The antigen is not known. The germline gives CDR1 SQVTM, CDR2 ANQGSEA. Trimming stripped 4 bases from V and 4 bases from J, with 14 bases between. This CDR3 region has 15 residues. The data belong to a study of T cell responses to AZD1222 COVID-19 vaccine. The wider study: The analysis combined second doses at about 4 or about 12 weeks.

Overall study findings and caveats: Donors were chiefly white British, with a greater number of females, and clonal diversity was perhaps underestimated. Nearly half of the spike-specific TCRs reportedly recognize variant regions that carry no mutations.

TCRdb's table, derived via immunoSEQ multiplex PCR, lists solely in-frame clones and lacks some. This sample has approximately 79,000 clones, with over 75% found just once. The starting material was peripheral blood, obtained on day 0 of AZD1222 vaccination. V usage is TRBV29-1 and J usage is TRBJ1-6, with TRBD1 as a possible D gene (6 bases). This clonotype was obtained from an adult in good health. The CDR3 region is CSVVGRRGYNSPLHF. In DNA, the CDR3 is TGCAGCGTTGTCGGCCGAAGGGGGTATAATTCACCCCTCCACTTT.